A selection of T cell receptor beta chains follows, all from one sample in a study of T-cell reconstitution after alpha-beta-depleted transplantation in children. TCRdb called the PCR reads again in MiXCR, with one record for every CDR3 protein. Of roughly 790,000 distinct CDR3 sequences in the sample, about 16% were seen once. Source: PBMCs, mostly from graft donor cells, taken 360 days after TCRalphabeta/CD19-depleted stem cell transplant. The receptors shown here come from a male patient aged 10-17 years who had a stem cell transplant for acute lymphoblastic leukemia, so the T cells may come from the graft donor. Each CDR3 is given with its conserved first and last residue. The D gene is left open where the match is weak. A clone size is listed for some rows: how often the clone was seen (once, few, many), or a class if it is expanded.

>TRBD2|TRBV7-9|few|TRBJ2-1
CASSHGTSGGTYNEQFF
TGTGCCAGCAGCCACGGGACTAGCGGGGGGACCTACAATGAGCAGTTCTTC
>NA|TRBV9|few|TRBJ2-7
CASSVDGRPSYEQYF
TGTGCCAGCAGCGTAGACGGGAGACCCTCCTACGAGCAGTACTTC
>NA|TRBV7-9|NA|TRBJ2-2
CASSHPGPKRSTGELFF
TGTGCCAGCAGCCACCCCGGCCCTAAACGGTCCACCGGGGAGCTGTTTTTT
>NA|TRBV7-8|few|TRBJ2-2
CASSLLGGGSRAGELFF
TGTGCCAGCAGCTTACTAGGAGGGGGCAGTCGGGCCGGGGAGCTGTTTTTT
>TRBD1|TRBV12-3/TRBV12-4|few|TRBJ1-1
CASSLSRRGQGSISFF
TGTGCCAGCTCCCTGTCGCGTCGGGGACAGGGATCGATATCTTTCTTT
>NA|TRBV7-2|NA|TRBJ1-1
CASSFFSLEAFF
TGTGCCAGCAGCTTTTTTTCCTTGGAAGCTTTCTTT
>TRBD1|TRBV6-1|NA|TRBJ1-1
CASYFGFRDRANRSRDAFF
TGTGCCAGCTACTTCGGCTTTAGGGACAGGGCGAACCGCTCCCGGGATGCTTTCTTT
>NA|TRBV12-3/TRBV12-4|NA|TRBJ1-6
CASSSGRISRRDSPLHF
TGTGCCAGCAGTTCCGGTAGGATAAGCAGGAGGGATTCACCCCTCCACTTT
>TRBD2|TRBV20-1|NA|TRBJ2-5
CSASSLAGVGVRTQYF
TGCAGTGCTAGTTCACTAGCGGGAGTAGGAGTCAGGACCCAGTACTTC
>NA|TRBV12-3/TRBV12-4|NA|TRBJ2-1
CASRHTSYNEQFF
TGTGCCAGCAGGCACACTAGTTACAATGAGCAGTTCTTC
>NA|TRBV11-1|few|TRBJ1-1
CASSLSPSGDTEAFF
TGTGCCAGCAGCTTAAGCCCTTCTGGGGACACTGAAGCTTTCTTT
>NA|TRBV4-1|many|TRBJ2-7
CASSQAQHYYEQYF
TGCGCCAGCAGCCAAGCCCAGCACTACTACGAGCAGTACTTC
>NA|TRBV9|NA|TRBJ2-1
CASSVDREGTRDNEQFF
TGTGCCAGCAGCGTAGATCGAGAGGGGACTCGCGACAATGAGCAGTTCTTC
>TRBD2|TRBV5-6|once|TRBJ2-1
CASSLGVFRLASNEQFF
TGTGCCAGCAGCCTGGGTGTGTTTCGACTAGCGAGCAATGAGCAGTTCTTC
>TRBD2|TRBV18|NA|TRBJ2-3
CASSPPAGAPDTQYF
TGTGCCAGCTCACCACCAGCGGGAGCGCCAGATACGCAGTATTTT
>NA|TRBV27|NA|TRBJ2-3
CASSLSASAPTDTQYF
TGTGCCAGCAGTTTATCCGCCTCGGCCCCCACAGATACGCAGTATTTT
>TRBD2|TRBV7-9|NA|TRBJ2-3
CASSSRTSGRDTQYF
TGTGCCAGCAGCTCAAGGACTAGCGGGCGAGATACGCAGTATTTT
>NA|TRBV18|NA|TRBJ2-4
CASSPAHVAKNIQYF
TGTGCCAGCTCACCGGCCCACGTAGCCAAAAACATTCAGTACTTC
>NA|TRBV5-1|NA|TRBJ1-5
CASSLGHYSNQPQLF
TGCGCCAGCAGCTTGGGCCACTATAGCAATCAGCCCCAGCTTTTT
>NA|TRBV18|NA|TRBJ2-7
CASSLDRSPWTSQLHYEQYF
TGTGCCAGCTCACTGGACAGGAGTCCTTGGACTAGCCAGCTCCACTACGAGCAGTACTTC
>NA|TRBV29-1|NA|TRBJ2-5
CSSRRDFGETQYF
TGCAGCTCCCGACGGGATTTTGGCGAGACCCAGTACTTC
>TRBD1|TRBV6-1|NA|TRBJ1-1
CASSRTGGHTEAFF
TGTGCCAGCAGTCGGACAGGGGGACACACTGAAGCTTTCTTT
>TRBD2|TRBV29-1|few|TRBJ2-1
CSVEGVSGRSVSSYNEQFF
TGCAGCGTTGAGGGAGTTAGCGGGAGGTCCGTAAGCTCCTACAATGAGCAGTTCTTC
>NA|TRBV12-3/TRBV12-4|NA|TRBJ1-5
CASSLEGGWAQHF
TGTGCCAGCAGTTTAGAAGGTGGTTGGGCCCAGCATTTT
>NA|TRBV7-9|few|TRBJ2-7
CASSLFGRHEQYF
TGTGCCAGCAGCTTATTCGGCAGGCACGAGCAGTACTTC
>NA|TRBV7-8|NA|TRBJ2-1
CASSGRTKYNEQFF
TGTGCCAGCAGCGGCAGGACTAAATACAATGAGCAGTTCTTC
>TRBD1|TRBV5-4|few|TRBJ2-1
CASSRDSLLSEQFF
TGTGCCAGCAGCAGGGACAGTCTACTTAGTGAGCAGTTCTTC
>TRBD2|TRBV7-7|NA|TRBJ2-5
CASSLSFRVAGKETQYF
TGTGCCAGCAGCTTATCGTTTAGGGTAGCGGGAAAAGAGACCCAGTACTTC
>NA|TRBV18|many|TRBJ2-7
CASSEGTGEYF
TGTGCCAGCTCAGAGGGGACCGGCGAGTACTTC
>TRBD2|TRBV4-1|NA|TRBJ2-4
CASSPGGDIQYF
TGCGCCAGCAGCCCGGGGGGGGACATTCAGTACTTC
>NA|TRBV12-3/TRBV12-4|NA|TRBJ2-3
CASTGTTQSTSTDTQYF
TGTGCCAGCACCGGGACAACCCAATCGACTAGCACAGATACGCAGTATTTT
>TRBD2|TRBV6-2/TRBV6-3|NA|TRBJ2-1
CASRRTSEGNEQFF
TGTGCCAGCAGAAGGACTAGCGAGGGCAATGAGCAGTTCTTC
>NA|TRBV7-9|NA|TRBJ2-2
CASSSAGTLTGELFF
TGTGCCAGCAGCTCTGCCGGGACCCTCACCGGGGAGCTGTTTTTT
>TRBD1|TRBV5-1|NA|TRBJ2-3
CASSTGTGGYTQYF
TGCGCCAGCAGCACCGGGACAGGCGGGTATACGCAGTATTTT
>NA|TRBV12-3/TRBV12-4|NA|TRBJ1-1
CASSFKGFYEAFF
TGTGCCAGCAGTTTCAAAGGGTTCTATGAAGCTTTCTTT
>TRBD2|TRBV5-1|few|TRBJ2-5
CASSLDPTSGEETQYF
TGCGCCAGCAGCTTGGATCCGACTAGCGGGGAAGAGACCCAGTACTTC
>NA|TRBV12-3/TRBV12-4|NA|TRBJ2-1
CASSLRLLRSEQFF
TGTGCCAGCAGTCTGAGACTCCTCCGGAGTGAGCAGTTCTTC
>NA|TRBV4-1|NA|TRBJ1-5
CASSQDGGNSNQPQHF
TGCGCCAGCAGCCAAGATGGGGGGAATAGCAATCAGCCCCAGCATTTT
>TRBD1|TRBV10-1|few|TRBJ2-7
CASSEAVGQGAVEQYF
TGCGCCAGCAGTGAGGCGGTCGGCCAGGGGGCAGTCGAGCAGTACTTC
>NA|TRBV9|NA|TRBJ1-2
CASSPLLSGYGYTF
TGTGCCAGCAGCCCTCTACTTTCGGGCTATGGCTACACCTTC
>TRBD1|TRBV19|few|TRBJ1-4
CASSTGQTNEKLFF
TGTGCCAGTAGTACGGGACAGACTAATGAAAAACTGTTTTTT
>NA|TRBV12-3/TRBV12-4|few|TRBJ2-7
CASSFRRGSYEQYF
TGTGCCAGCAGTTTTAGAAGAGGTTCCTACGAGCAGTACTTC
>TRBD1|TRBV27|many|TRBJ2-2
CASSHGDRRGTGELFF
TGTGCCAGCAGTCACGGGGACAGGAGAGGGACCGGGGAGCTGTTTTTT
>TRBD2|TRBV6-5|NA|TRBJ2-1
CASSYNRLILAGEQFF
TGTGCCAGCAGTTACAATCGTTTGATACTAGCGGGAGAGCAGTTCTTC
>TRBD1|TRBV27|NA|TRBJ1-1
CASRQGRLLNTEAFF
TGTGCCAGCAGACAGGGGCGGCTTTTGAACACTGAAGCTTTCTTT
>TRBD2|TRBV2|few|TRBJ2-4
CASRDGVSAGGSKNIQYF
TGTGCCAGCAGGGACGGGGTCTCCGCGGGAGGGTCCAAAAACATTCAGTACTTC
>NA|TRBV12-3/TRBV12-4|few|TRBJ1-4
CASSFNAGGLGKLFF
TGTGCCAGCAGTTTTAACGCCGGGGGGTTGGGAAAACTGTTTTTT
>TRBD2|TRBV7-3|NA|TRBJ2-1
CASSLKLAGTNEQFF
TGTGCCAGCAGCTTAAAACTAGCGGGAACCAATGAGCAGTTCTTC
>NA|TRBV30|NA|TRBJ2-1
CAWKEYNEQFF
TGTGCCTGGAAGGAGTACAATGAGCAGTTCTTC
>NA|TRBV12-3/TRBV12-4|many|TRBJ2-5
CASSFTRQTQYF
TGTGCCAGCAGTTTCACGCGCCAGACCCAGTACTTC
>NA|TRBV12-3/TRBV12-4|many|TRBJ2-7
CASSLNLSYEQYF
TGTGCCAGCAGTTTAAACTTGTCCTACGAGCAGTACTTC
>NA|TRBV24-1|many|TRBJ2-7
CATSDFATTGTYEQYF
TGTGCCACCAGTGATTTTGCCACGACCGGGACCTACGAGCAGTACTTC
>NA|TRBV13|NA|TRBJ2-1
CASSLGRFGLVTTNEQFF
TGTGCCAGCAGCTTAGGTAGATTCGGACTGGTAACAACAAATGAGCAGTTCTTC